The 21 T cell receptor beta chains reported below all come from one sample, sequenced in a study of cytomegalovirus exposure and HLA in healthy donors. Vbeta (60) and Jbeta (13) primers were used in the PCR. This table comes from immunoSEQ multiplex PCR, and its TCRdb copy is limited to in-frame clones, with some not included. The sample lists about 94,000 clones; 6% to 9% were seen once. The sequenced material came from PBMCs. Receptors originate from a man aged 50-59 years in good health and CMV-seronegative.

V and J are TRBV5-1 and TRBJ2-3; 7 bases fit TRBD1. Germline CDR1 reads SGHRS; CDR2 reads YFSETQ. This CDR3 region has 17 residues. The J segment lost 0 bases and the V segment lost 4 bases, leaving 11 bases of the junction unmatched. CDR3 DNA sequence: TGCGCCAGCAGCCTAGGACAGGAACTTTTTAGCACAGATACGCAGTATTTT. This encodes CASSLGQELFSTDTQYF. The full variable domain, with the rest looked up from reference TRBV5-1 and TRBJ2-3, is KAGVTQTPRYLIKTRGQQVTLSCSPISGHRSVSWYQQTPGQGLQFLFEYFSETQRNKGNFPGRFSGRQFSNSRSEMNVSTLELGDSALYLCASSLGQELFSTDTQYFGPGTRLTVL.

In nucleotides, the CDR3 is TGCGCCAGCAGCTTGCCCAGGGAAGAGACCCAGTACTTC. Translation gives CASSLPREETQYF. The rearrangement joins TRBV5-1 to TRBJ2-5, with D perhaps TRBD1 (5 bases). Germline V lookup: CDR1 SGHRS, CDR2 YFSETQ. The CDR3 has 13 residues. With 1 base removed from V and 3 bases from J, the gap between germline ends came to 7 bases.

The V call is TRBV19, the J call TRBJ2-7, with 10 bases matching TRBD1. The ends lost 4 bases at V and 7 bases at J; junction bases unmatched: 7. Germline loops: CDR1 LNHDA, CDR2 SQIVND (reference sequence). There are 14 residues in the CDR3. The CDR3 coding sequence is TGTGCCAGTAGTACCCGACAGGGGGCGAGTGAGCAGTACTTC. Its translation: CASSTRQGASEQYF.

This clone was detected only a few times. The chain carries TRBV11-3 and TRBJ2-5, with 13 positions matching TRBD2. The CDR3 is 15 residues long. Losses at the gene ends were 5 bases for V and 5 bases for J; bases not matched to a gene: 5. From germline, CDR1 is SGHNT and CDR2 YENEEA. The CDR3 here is CASSQGTSGTETQYF. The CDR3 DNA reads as TGTGCCAGCAGCCAAGGGACTAGCGGGACTGAGACCCAGTACTTC.

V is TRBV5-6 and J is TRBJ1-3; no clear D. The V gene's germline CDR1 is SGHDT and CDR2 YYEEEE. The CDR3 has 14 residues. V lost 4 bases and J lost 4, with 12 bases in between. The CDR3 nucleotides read TGTGCCAGCAGCCCGGACTCGAGGGGAAACACCATATATTTT. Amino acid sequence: CASSPDSRGNTIYF.

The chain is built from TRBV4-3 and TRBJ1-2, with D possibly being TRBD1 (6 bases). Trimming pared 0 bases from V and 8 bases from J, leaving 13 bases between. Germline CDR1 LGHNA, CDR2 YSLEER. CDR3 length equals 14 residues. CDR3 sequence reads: CASSQDQGPRGYTF. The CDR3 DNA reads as TGCGCCAGCAGCCAAGATCAGGGGCCTCGCGGCTACACCTTC.

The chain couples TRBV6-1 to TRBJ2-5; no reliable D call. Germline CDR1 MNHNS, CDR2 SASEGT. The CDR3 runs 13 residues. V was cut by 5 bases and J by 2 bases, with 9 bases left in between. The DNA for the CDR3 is TGTGCCAGCAGTTCAGTGTCTCAAGAGACCCAGTACTTC. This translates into CASSSVSQETQYF.

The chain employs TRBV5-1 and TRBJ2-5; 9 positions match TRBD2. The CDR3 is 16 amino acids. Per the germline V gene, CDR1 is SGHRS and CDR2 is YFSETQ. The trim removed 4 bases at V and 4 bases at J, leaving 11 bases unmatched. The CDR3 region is CASSPGLALSGETQYF. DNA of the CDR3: TGCGCCAGCAGCCCGGGACTAGCACTGTCGGGAGAGACCCAGTACTTC.

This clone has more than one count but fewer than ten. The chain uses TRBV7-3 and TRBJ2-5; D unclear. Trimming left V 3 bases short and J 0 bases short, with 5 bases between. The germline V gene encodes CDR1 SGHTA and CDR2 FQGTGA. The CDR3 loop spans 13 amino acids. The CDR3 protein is CASSLSNQETQYF. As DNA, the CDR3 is TGTGCCAGCAGCTTGTCCAACCAAGAGACCCAGTACTTC.

DNA for the CDR3: TGTGCCAGCAGCCGTCGGGAGGGGGAAAAACTGTTTTTT. As protein: CASSRREGEKLFF. The chain couples TRBV7-3 to TRBJ1-4; a possible D gene is TRBD1 (5 bases). The germline CDR1 and CDR2 sequences are SGHTA and FQGTGA. There are 13 residues in the CDR3. V lost 5 bases and J 8 bases, leaving 12 bases between the germline ends.

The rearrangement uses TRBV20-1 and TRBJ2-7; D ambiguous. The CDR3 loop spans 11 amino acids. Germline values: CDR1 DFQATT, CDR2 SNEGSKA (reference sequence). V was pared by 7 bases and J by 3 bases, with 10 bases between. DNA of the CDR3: TGCAGTGGGGCAGAAATCTACGAGCAGTACTTC. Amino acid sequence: CSGAEIYEQYF.

In DNA form, the CDR3 reads TGTGCCAGCAGCTTGGCCCTAGGCACTGAAGCTTTCTTT. Translation gives CASSLALGTEAFF. The chain joins TRBV5-8 to TRBJ1-1, with D unresolved. Germline CDR1 SGHTS, CDR2 YDEGEE. The CDR3 length is 13 residues. With 0 bases removed from V and 4 bases from J, the gap between germline ends came to 7 bases.

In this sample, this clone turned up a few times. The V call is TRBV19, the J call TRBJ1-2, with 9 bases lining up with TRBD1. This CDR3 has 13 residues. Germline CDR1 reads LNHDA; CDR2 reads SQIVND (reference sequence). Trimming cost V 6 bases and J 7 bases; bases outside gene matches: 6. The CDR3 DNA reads TGTGCCAGTAGAGAACAGGGGGCGCGTGGCTACACCTTC. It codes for CASREQGARGYTF.

This CDR3 is CASLRREGEQYF. CDR3 in DNA: TGTGCCAGCCTTAGACGGGAAGGCGAGCAGTACTTC. The rearrangement uses TRBV28 and TRBJ2-7; tentatively, D is TRBD2 (5 bases). This CDR3 contains 12 residues. The germline V and J ends were trimmed by 8 bases and 6 bases, with 14 bases remaining between them. Germline CDR1 reads MDHEN; CDR2 reads SYDVKM.

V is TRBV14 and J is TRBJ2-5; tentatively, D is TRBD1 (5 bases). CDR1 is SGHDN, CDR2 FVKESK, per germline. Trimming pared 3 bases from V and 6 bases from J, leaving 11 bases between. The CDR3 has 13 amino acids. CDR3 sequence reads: CASSQDIRKTQYF. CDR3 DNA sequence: TGTGCCAGCAGCCAGGACATCCGGAAGACCCAGTACTTC.

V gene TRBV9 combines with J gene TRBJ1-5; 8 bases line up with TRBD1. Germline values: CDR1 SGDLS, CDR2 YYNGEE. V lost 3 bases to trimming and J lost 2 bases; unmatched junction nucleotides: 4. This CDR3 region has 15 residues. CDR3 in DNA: TGTGCCAGCAGCGCCGGACAGGGCGGCAATCAGCCCCAGCATTTT. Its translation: CASSAGQGGNQPQHF.

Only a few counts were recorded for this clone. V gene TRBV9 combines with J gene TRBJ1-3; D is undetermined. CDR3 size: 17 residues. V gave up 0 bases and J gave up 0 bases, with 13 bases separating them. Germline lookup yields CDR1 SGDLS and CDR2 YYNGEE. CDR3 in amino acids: CASSVAHPGRSGNTIYF. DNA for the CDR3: TGTGCCAGCAGCGTAGCTCATCCAGGTCGCTCTGGAAACACCATATATTTT. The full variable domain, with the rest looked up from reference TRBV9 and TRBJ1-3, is DSGVTQTPKHLITATGQRVTLRCSPRSGDLSVYWYQQSLDQGLQFLIQYYNGEERAKGNILERFSAQQFPDLHSELNLSSLELGDSALYFCASSVAHPGRSGNTIYFGEGSWLTVV.

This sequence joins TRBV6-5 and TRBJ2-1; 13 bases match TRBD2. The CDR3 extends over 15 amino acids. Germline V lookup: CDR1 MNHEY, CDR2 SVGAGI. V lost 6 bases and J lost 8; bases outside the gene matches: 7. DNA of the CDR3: TGTGCCAGCAGCCCCACTAGCGGGGGGGCTGATGAGCAGTTCTTC. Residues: CASSPTSGGADEQFF.

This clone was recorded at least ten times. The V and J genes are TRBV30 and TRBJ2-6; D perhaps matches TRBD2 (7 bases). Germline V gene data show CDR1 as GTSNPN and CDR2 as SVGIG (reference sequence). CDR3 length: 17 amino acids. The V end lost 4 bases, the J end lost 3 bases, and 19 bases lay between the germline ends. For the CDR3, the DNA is TGTGCCTGGAAGGGAGGGGGGCAGCGGCTTGGGGCCAACGTCCTGACTTTC. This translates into CAWKGGGQRLGANVLTF.

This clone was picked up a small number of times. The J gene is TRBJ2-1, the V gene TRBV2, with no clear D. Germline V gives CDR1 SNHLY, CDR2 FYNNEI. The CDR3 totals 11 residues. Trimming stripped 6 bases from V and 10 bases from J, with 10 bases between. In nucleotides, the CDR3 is TGTGCCAGCAGGTCCTCTGTGGAGCAGTTCTTC. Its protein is CASRSSVEQFF.

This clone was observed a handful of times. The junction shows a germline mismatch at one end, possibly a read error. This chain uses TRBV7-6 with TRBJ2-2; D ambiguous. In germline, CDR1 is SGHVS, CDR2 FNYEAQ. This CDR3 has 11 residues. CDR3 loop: CASSPGSRLLF. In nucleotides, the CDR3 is TGTGCCAGCAGTCCGGGTAGTCGGCTGCTTTTT. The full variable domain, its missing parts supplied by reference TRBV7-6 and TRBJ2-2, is GAGVSQSPRYKVTKRGQDVALRCDPISGHVSLYWYRQALGQGPEFLTYFNYEAQQDKSGLPNDRFSAERPEGSISTLTIQRTEQRDSAMYRCASSPGSRLLFGEGSRLTVL.